This T cell receptor beta chain was obtained from a study of blood T cells in healthy people across ages. Study results and limitations: Older age went with lower TCR beta diversity per million T cells, in a roughly linear way.

In the case of this clonotype: Antigen: not known.

PCR was performed a second time for 7 to 11 cycles using a sample-barcoded 5' primer and a J-beta primer mix. From the 5' RACE reads, TCRdb called clonotypes with MiXCR, one entry per CDR3 protein. In the table there are 550,000 to 650,000 distinct CDR3 sequences, about 30% of which are singletons. This CDR3 region has 16 residues. V lost 4 bases, J lost 1 base, and 5 bases stayed unmatched. CDR1 and CDR2 (germline): SGHRS, YFSETQ. Sequencing used blood. The chain carries TRBV5-1 and TRBJ1-3; 10 bases agree with TRBD1. The clonotype was recovered from a woman aged 80 or over in good health. The CDR3 DNA reads TGCGCCAGCAGCCCGGGACAGGGGTCGTCTGGAAACACCATATATTTT. It encodes CASSPGQGSSGNTIYF.